These T cell receptor beta chains were read from a single sample in a study of control samples from healthy donors and cancer patients. Sequencing used immunoSEQ multiplex PCR; TCRdb keeps in-frame clones, though not all of them. The table includes 150,000 to 200,000 clones, 94% detected once. The specimen was blood. The receptors shown here come from a woman aged 40 to 49 in good health. The CDR3 runs from the conserved cysteine through the conserved F or W. Fields, in order: D gene, clone size, V gene, J gene, CDR3 DNA, CDR3 protein. D genes are given only for firm matches. Where a row states a size, it is once, few, many or the class of an expanded clone; other rows omit it.

TRBD2	.	TRBV5-1	TRBJ2-1	TGCGCCAGCAGCTTGGGGGGAGCGGGAAGGTACAATGAGCAGTTCTTC	CASSLGGAGRYNEQFF
TRBD1	.	TRBV6-2/TRBV6-3	TRBJ1-5	TGTGCCAGCAGTTACAAGGAGGGGACAGGGAACAATCAGCCCCAGCATTTT	CASSYKEGTGNNQPQHF
.	.	TRBV7-2	TRBJ1-2	TGTGCCAGCAGCGCTACCCTGCCCAACTATGGCTACACCTTC	CASSATLPNYGYTF
.	.	TRBV5-1	TRBJ1-6	TGCGCCAGCAGCTTTAGCAGCTCCTATAATTCACCCCTCCACTTT	CASSFSSSYNSPLHF
.	.	TRBV2	TRBJ1-1	TGTGCCAGCAGTCAACCGGTTGGAGGAATGAACACTGAAGCTTTCTTT	CASSQPVGGMNTEAFF
TRBD1	once	TRBV2	TRBJ2-1	TGTGCCAGCAGGAAAGGACAGGAGGTAGGCAATGAGCAGTTCTTC	CASRKGQEVGNEQFF
.	.	TRBV7-2	TRBJ1-1	TGTGCCAGCAGCTTAGTTAGTGAGGGTTCGTCTGAAGCTTTCTTT	CASSLVSEGSSEAFF
.	.	TRBV7-7	TRBJ2-5	TGTGCCAGCAGCTGGGGACACCAAGAGACCCAGTACTTC	CASSWGHQETQYF
.	once	TRBV27	TRBJ1-5	TGTGCCAGCGCCAGGGAAAGCAATCAGCCCCAGCATTTT	CASARESNQPQHF
.	.	TRBV5-1	TRBJ2-7	TGCGCCAGCAGCTTGGACAGTTCAGGCAGCGGCTACGAGCAGTACTTC	CASSLDSSGSGYEQYF
TRBD1	.	TRBV4-3	TRBJ1-6	TGCGCCAGCAGCCAAGCGACAGGGGGTGGAAATTCACCCCTCCACTTT	CASSQATGGGNSPLHF
.	once	TRBV4-3	TRBJ1-1	TGCGCCAGCAGCCAAGATGGCAGGAACACTGAAGCTTTCTTT	CASSQDGRNTEAFF
.	.	TRBV5-5	TRBJ2-1	TGTGCCAGCAGCCGACCCTTGGGAACTAGAGGGTTACATGAGCAGTTCTTC	CASSRPLGTRGLHEQFF
.	once	TRBV6-2/TRBV6-3	TRBJ1-1	TGTGCCAGCAGCCACCCGCGACGGAGCCATGAAGCTTTCTTT	CASSHPRRSHEAFF
.	.	TRBV19	TRBJ2-3	TGTGCCAGTAGTATAGGCAGCTCGGGGAGTACGCAGTATTTT	CASSIGSSGSTQYF
TRBD1	.	TRBV6-2/TRBV6-3	TRBJ2-7	TGTGCCAGCAGCCGCGACAGGGGCGCCTACGAGCAGTACTTC	CASSRDRGAYEQYF
.	.	TRBV19	TRBJ1-5	TGTGCCAGTAGTATATCCCCCCAGCCCCAGCATTTT	CASSISPQPQHF
.	.	TRBV6-5	TRBJ1-3	TGTGCCAGCAGTTACCGCAGACAGCAGACTGGAAACACCATATATTTT	CASSYRRQQTGNTIYF
.	.	TRBV7-9	TRBJ1-1	TGTGCCAGCAGCCACCCGGTCCAGGACACTGAAGCTTTCTTT	CASSHPVQDTEAFF
TRBD1	.	TRBV9	TRBJ1-6	TGTGCCAGCAGCGTAGCTGGACAGGGCGGATCACCCCTCCACTTT	CASSVAGQGGSPLHF
.	.	TRBV28	TRBJ1-1	TGTGCCAGCAGTTCTAGGGGCAGGGTGAACACTGAAGCTTTCTTT	CASSSRGRVNTEAFF
.	.	TRBV7-6	TRBJ1-1	TGTGCCAGCAGCTTAACAGCGGGCGTGAACACTGAAGCTTTCTTT	CASSLTAGVNTEAFF
.	.	TRBV5-1	TRBJ1-4	TGCGCCAGCAGCTTGGACGGAGACAGATATGAAAAACTGTTTTTT	CASSLDGDRYEKLFF
TRBD1	.	TRBV7-2	TRBJ1-1	TGTGCCAGCAGCTTATCCCTTACAGGGGGCTACGCTGAAGCTTTCTTT	CASSLSLTGGYAEAFF
TRBD2	.	TRBV7-2	TRBJ2-7	TGTGCCAGCAGCTTAGGGCAGGGAGGGTCCGAGCAGTACTTC	CASSLGQGGSEQYF
.	.	TRBV4-3	TRBJ2-1	TGCGCCAGCAGCCAAATGAGGGGATCCTACAATGAGCAGTTCTTC	CASSQMRGSYNEQFF
.	.	TRBV7-3	TRBJ1-6	TGTGCCAGCAGCCCAAACGGGCGGAATTCACCCCTCCACTTT	CASSPNGRNSPLHF
.	.	TRBV9	TRBJ1-2	TGTGCCAGCAGCGTACCATATGACCGCCGTGGCTACACCTTC	CASSVPYDRRGYTF
.	.	TRBV15	TRBJ1-6	TGTGCCACCAGCAGCCCCCATAATTCACCCCTCCACTTT	CATSSPHNSPLHF
.	.	TRBV19	TRBJ1-1	TGTGCCAGTAGTATAAGAGGGATCATGAACACTGAAGCTTTCTTT	CASSIRGIMNTEAFF
.	.	TRBV6-2/TRBV6-3	TRBJ1-4	TGTGCCAGCAGTTACTCGTCGACAGCCAAGCGAAAACTGTTTTTT	CASSYSSTAKRKLFF
TRBD1	few	TRBV9	TRBJ1-1	TGTGCCAGCAGCCGGGGACAGGCCATCGGTTCTGAAGCTTTCTTT	CASSRGQAIGSEAFF
.	.	TRBV6-5	TRBJ2-1	TGTGCCAGCAGTAGGGGGACACTCTACAATGAGCAGTTCTTC	CASSRGTLYNEQFF
TRBD1	.	TRBV4-2	TRBJ1-5	TGTGCCAGCAGCCGGCGTGGGACAGGGGGGGAGTATAGCAATCAGCCCCAGCATTTT	CASSRRGTGGEYSNQPQHF
.	.	TRBV10-3	TRBJ1-2	TGTGCCATCACCGATGACAGAAACTATGGCTACACCTTC	CAITDDRNYGYTF
.	.	TRBV7-9	TRBJ2-1	TGTGCCAGCAGCTTAGTTGATGAGCAGTTCTTC	CASSLVDEQFF
TRBD1	.	TRBV6-5	TRBJ2-7	TGTGCCATCAGCCCGGCAGGGGGCTACGAGCAGTACTTC	CAISPAGGYEQYF
.	.	TRBV6-2/TRBV6-3	TRBJ1-4	TGTGCCAGCAGTGGCGCCTACTCATCAACTAATGAAAAACTGTTTTTT	CASSGAYSSTNEKLFF
.	.	TRBV6-5	TRBJ1-2	TGTGCCAGCAGACCCCGGGCTATATATGGCTACACCTTC	CASRPRAIYGYTF
.	.	TRBV9	TRBJ1-6	TGTGCCAGCAGCGTAGTCGCAGGGGCGAATTCACCCCTCCACTTT	CASSVVAGANSPLHF
.	.	TRBV7-2	TRBJ1-3	TGTGCCAGCAGCCTCGGGGTTAGGTCTGGAAACACCATATATTTT	CASSLGVRSGNTIYF
.	.	TRBV2	TRBJ1-1	TGTGCCAGCAGTGGCGACAGTTACACTGAAGCTTTCTTT	CASSGDSYTEAFF
TRBD2	.	TRBV7-8	TRBJ2-5	TGTGCCAGCAGCCCGGACGGGACTAGCTATGAGACCCAGTACTTC	CASSPDGTSYETQYF
.	.	TRBV7-8	TRBJ2-7	TGTGCCAGCAGCTTTCCCGGTGCCGGGAGTAACGACGAGCAGTACTTC	CASSFPGAGSNDEQYF
.	.	TRBV7-3	TRBJ2-3	TGTGCCAGCAGCCTTAATCCGGGCACAGATACGCAGTATTTT	CASSLNPGTDTQYF
.	.	TRBV6-5	TRBJ1-4	TGTGCCAGCAGTTACGAGGCGAGAGAAAAACTGTTTTTT	CASSYEAREKLFF
TRBD1	few	TRBV19	TRBJ2-7	TGTGCCAGTAGAGACAGGGGAGTGGACGAGCAGTACTTC	CASRDRGVDEQYF
.	.	TRBV19	TRBJ1-6	TGTGCCAGTAGTATCGACAACTATAATTCACCCCTCCACTTT	CASSIDNYNSPLHF
.	once	TRBV19	TRBJ2-7	TGTGCCAGGGGGACGATAGACTACGAGCAGTACTTC	CARGTIDYEQYF
.	.	TRBV19	TRBJ1-1	TGTGCCAGTAGTTCTACAGGGCACACTGAAGCTTTCTTT	CASSSTGHTEAFF